This entry describes one T cell receptor beta chain. What it recognizes is unknown. This sample is drawn from a study of memory CD4+ T cells and cytomegalovirus serostatus. On the study more broadly: Of the healthy Belgian adults, fewer than 10 were CMV seropositive and 24 seronegative.

This table comes from immunoSEQ multiplex PCR, and its TCRdb copy is limited to in-frame clones, with some not included. The sample has approximately 46,000 clones; roughly three quarters are singletons. Study-wide findings and caveats: Repertoires predicted CMV serostatus with median bootstrapped AUC of roughly 0.96. 67 of 164 known CMV-associated TCRbeta sequences appeared in CD4+ memory.

Germline-derived CDR1 and CDR2 are LGHNA and YNFKEQ. Trimming pared 4 bases from V and 0 bases from J, leaving 14 bases between. The CDR3 is 16 residues long. The sort gate was single viable CD3+CD4+CD8-CD45RO+ cells for memory CD4+ T cells. The receptor was derived from an adult in good health and CMV-seronegative. The sequenced sample was memory CD4+ T cells from blood. The chain recombines TRBV4-2 with TRBJ2-3; tentatively, D is TRBD1 (6 bases). DNA of the CDR3: TGTGCCAGCAGCCCCGGAGACAGGTACAGCACAGATACGCAGTATTTT. The encoded protein is CASSPGDRYSTDTQYF.